A single sample gave rise to the 5 T cell receptor beta chains below, sequenced in a study of beta chain features in type 1 diabetes. Regarding the study as a whole: TCRB CDR3 length was moderately but significantly reduced in all four CD4+ subsets of Type 1 diabetes patients.

Of the isolated RNA, all was reverse transcribed, and so the sequenced material was expressed TCRB transcripts. Measured with immunoSEQ multiplex PCR; TCRdb has only the in-frame clones, and not every one. The profile shows about 260,000 clones, over 20% of them singletons. No cognate antigen is known for these TCRs. Sequenced: naive CD4+ T cells from blood. The receptors here all came from a woman aged 40-49 years with type 1 diabetes.

The CDR3, as DNA: TGTGCCAGCAGCGCCGGGACTAGCGGTATTACAGATACGCAGTATTTT. Its protein is CASSAGTSGITDTQYF. This rearrangement joins TRBV7-9 to TRBJ2-3, with TRBD2 matching over 11 bases. With V trimmed by 5 bases and J by 3 bases, 7 bases remained unmatched. The germline gives CDR1 SEHNR, CDR2 FQNEAQ (reference sequence). CDR3 length equals 16 residues.

This clone came up a few times. The chain couples TRBV5-6 to TRBJ2-1; TRBD2 aligns across 7 bases. Germline V lookup: CDR1 SGHDT, CDR2 YYEEEE. The CDR3 has 16 amino acids. V was pared by 4 bases and J by 4 bases, with 11 bases of the junction left unmatched. The CDR3 DNA reads as TGTGCCAGCAGCCCCCTGGCGGGAGCGGGGTACAATGAGCAGTTCTTC. Protein: CASSPLAGAGYNEQFF.

The rearrangement links TRBV18 to TRBJ1-4; TRBD1 aligns across 7 bases. With V trimmed by 3 bases and J by 5 bases, 9 bases remained unmatched. CDR1 is KGHSH and CDR2 is LQKENI in the germline V gene. This CDR3 contains 16 residues. Here the CDR3 reads CASSPPSGTENEKLFF. In DNA form, the CDR3 reads TGTGCCAGCTCACCCCCTTCCGGGACAGAGAATGAAAAACTGTTTTTT.

The rearrangement joins TRBV18 to TRBJ1-1, with D tentatively TRBD1 (5 bases). Germline assignment: CDR1 KGHSH and CDR2 LQKENI. The CDR3 runs to 17 residues. The ends were cut back, 3 bases at V and 0 bases at J, with 17 bases in the middle. In nucleotides, the CDR3 is TGTGCCAGCTCACCCCACCCACCTCAGGGCATGAACACTGAAGCTTTCTTT. As protein: CASSPHPPQGMNTEAFF. The full variable domain, its missing parts supplied by reference TRBV18 and TRBJ1-1, is NAGVMQNPRHLVRRRGQEARLRCSPMKGHSHVYWYRQLPEEGLKFMVYLQKENIIDESGMPKERFSAEFPKEGPSILRIQQVVRGDSAAYFCASSPHPPQGMNTEAFFGQGTRLTVV.

The chain carries TRBV4-2 and TRBJ1-1; 9 bases align to TRBD1. Per germline, CDR1 LGHNA and CDR2 YNFKEQ. V trimming: 5 bases; J trimming: 3 bases; junction bases outside the gene matches: 10. The CDR3 runs to 16 residues. The CDR3 protein is CASSFQTGGKDTEAFF. CDR3 DNA: TGTGCCAGCAGCTTCCAGACAGGGGGTAAGGACACTGAAGCTTTCTTT.